This TCR beta chain appears in the sequencing data of a study of blood T cell repertoires in COVID-19. Study details: Acute and convalescent COVID-19 samples came from the United States, Italy and Spain.

Trimming pared 4 bases from V and 7 bases from J, leaving 14 bases between. The length of the CDR3 is 13 residues. Germline assignment: CDR1 SGHRS and CDR2 YFSETQ. Source study methods: Cell counts per sample came from amplifying reference gene primers. The protocol was immunoSEQ multiplex PCR, while the TCRdb copy is restricted to in-frame clones and leaves out a portion. That table furnishes V, J and clone size, whereas the DNA furnished D and trimming. The sample gives about 300,000 clones, roughly four fifths of which show up once; 8% to 9.5% is in the top ten. The clonotype comes from a woman in her 50s who had recovered from COVID-19. The chain employs TRBV5-1 and TRBJ1-1; no reliable D call. Specimen: peripheral blood. The CDR3 reads CASSTPGIVEAFF. For the CDR3, the DNA is TGCGCCAGCAGCACCCCCGGGATAGTTGAAGCTTTCTTT.